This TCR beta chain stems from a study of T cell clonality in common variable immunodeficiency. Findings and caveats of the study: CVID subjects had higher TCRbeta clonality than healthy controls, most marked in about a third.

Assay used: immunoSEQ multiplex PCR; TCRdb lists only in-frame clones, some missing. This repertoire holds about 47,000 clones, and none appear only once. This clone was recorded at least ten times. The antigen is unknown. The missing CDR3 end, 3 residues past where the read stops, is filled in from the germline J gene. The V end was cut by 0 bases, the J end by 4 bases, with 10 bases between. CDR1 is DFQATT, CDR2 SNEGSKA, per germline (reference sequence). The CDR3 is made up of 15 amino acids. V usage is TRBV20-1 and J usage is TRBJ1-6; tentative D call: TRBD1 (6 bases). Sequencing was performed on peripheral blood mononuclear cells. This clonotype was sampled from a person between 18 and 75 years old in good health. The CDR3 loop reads CSARELGQYNSPLHF. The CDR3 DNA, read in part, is TGCAGTGCTAGAGAACTAGGACAGTATAATTCACCC.